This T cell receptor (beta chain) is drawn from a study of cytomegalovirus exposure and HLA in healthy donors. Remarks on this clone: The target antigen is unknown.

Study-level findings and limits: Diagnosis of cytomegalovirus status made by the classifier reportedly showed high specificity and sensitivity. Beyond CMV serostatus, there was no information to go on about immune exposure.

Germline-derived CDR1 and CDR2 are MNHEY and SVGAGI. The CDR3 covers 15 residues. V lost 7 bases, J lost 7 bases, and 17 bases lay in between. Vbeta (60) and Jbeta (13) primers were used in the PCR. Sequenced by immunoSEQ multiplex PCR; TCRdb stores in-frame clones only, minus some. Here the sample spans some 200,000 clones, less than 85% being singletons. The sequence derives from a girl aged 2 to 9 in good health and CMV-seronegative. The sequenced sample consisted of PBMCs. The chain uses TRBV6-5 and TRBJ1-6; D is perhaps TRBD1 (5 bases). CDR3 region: CASTISSGGNSPLHF. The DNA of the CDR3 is TGTGCCAGCACCATATCGTCGGGGGGAAATTCACCCCTCCACTTT.